The next 11 T cell receptor beta chains were all read from a single sample in a study of neoadjuvant anti-PD-1 for oral cavity cancer. Profiled with immunoSEQ multiplex PCR; TCRdb holds only in-frame clones, not every one. The table records tens of thousands of clones, roughly 84% of them present only once. The specimen comprised PBMCs, sampled before nivolumab (anti-PD-1) treatment. The receptor source for this set is a person between 40 and 85 years old with oral cavity squamous cell carcinoma.

Only a few counts were recorded for this clone. The gene calls are TRBV2 and TRBJ2-7; D gene unclear. The CDR3 length is 12 residues. Germline V CDR1 and CDR2: SNHLY, FYNNEI. V was pared by 8 bases and J by 2 bases, with 10 bases between. The CDR3 DNA reads as TGTGCCAGCTCGCTAGTAACCTACGAGCAGTACTTC. It yields the protein CASSLVTYEQYF.

This chain links TRBV2 with TRBJ2-2; 10 bases line up with TRBD2. The CDR3 length is 15 residues. The germline gives CDR1 SNHLY, CDR2 FYNNEI. The V and J ends lost 6 bases and 5 bases, in that order; junction bases with no gene match: 6. The CDR3 bases are TGTGCCAGCAGCCTTCTAGCGGGAGTAACCGGGGAGCTGTTTTTT. This codes for CASSLLAGVTGELFF.

The table lists this clone with a few counts. The chain is built from TRBV10-2 and TRBJ1-1; 8 positions agree with TRBD1. CDR3 length equals 14 residues. Germline CDR1 WSHSY, CDR2 SAAADI. The ends lost 9 bases at V and 3 bases at J; junction bases unmatched: 9. The DNA for the CDR3 is TGCGCCAGTAAAGAATTCAGGGGGCACACTGAAGCTTTCTTT. Translated: CASKEFRGHTEAFF.

V is TRBV18 and J is TRBJ1-2; a possible D gene is TRBD1 (6 bases). V was shortened by 4 bases and J by 4 bases, with 16 bases between the two germline ends. The CDR3 contains 15 residues. Germline values: CDR1 KGHSH, CDR2 LQKENI. The CDR3 region is CASSHFEGGAYGYTF. As DNA, the CDR3 is TGTGCCAGCTCACACTTCGAGGGGGGAGCCTATGGCTACACCTTC.

V is TRBV7-9 and J is TRBJ2-1, with TRBD1 matching over 7 bases. Germline CDR1 is SEHNR and CDR2 is FQNEAQ (reference sequence). V gave up 5 bases and J gave up 3 bases; unmatched junction bases: 7. This CDR3 is built from 15 residues. The CDR3 spells CASSARAGGYNEQFF. CDR3 sequence (DNA): TGTGCCAGCAGCGCGCGGGCAGGGGGCTACAATGAGCAGTTCTTC.

The DNA of the CDR3 is TGTGCCAGCAGCTTAGTTCCGGGAGATACGCAGTATTTT. Its protein is CASSLVPGDTQYF. The J gene is TRBJ2-3, the V gene TRBV11-3; D remains unclear. V lost 1 base to trimming and J lost 5 bases, with 7 bases between them. Germline CDR1 is SGHNT and CDR2 is YENEEA. CDR3 size: 13 residues.

J is TRBJ1-5 and V is TRBV29-1, with 9 bases aligning to TRBD1. Germline-derived CDR1 and CDR2 are SQVTM and ANQGSEA. J was trimmed by 5 bases and V by 7 bases; bases with no gene match: 12. The CDR3 totals 15 residues. The CDR3 loop reads CSASMDRGGHQPQHF. Here the CDR3 DNA reads TGCAGCGCTTCCATGGACAGGGGAGGCCATCAGCCCCAGCATTTT.

V gene TRBV6-1 combines with J gene TRBJ2-7, with no clear D. V was cut by 5 bases and J by 0 bases, with 11 bases left in between. In germline, CDR1 is MNHNS, CDR2 SASEGT. CDR3 length: 14 residues. The CDR3 DNA reads as TGTGCCAGCAGTCTTTACTCGTTCTCCTACGAGCAGTACTTC. As protein: CASSLYSFSYEQYF.

This rearrangement joins TRBV5-1 to TRBJ2-1, with D unresolved. CDR3 length: 15 amino acids. CDR1 is SGHRS, CDR2 YFSETQ, per germline. V lost 2 bases to trimming and J lost 2 bases, with 11 bases between them. In DNA, the CDR3 is TGCGCCAGCAGCTTCGGTCCACAAGCCTACAATGAGCAGTTCTTC. It specifies CASSFGPQAYNEQFF.

The genes are TRBV9 and TRBJ1-3; no firm D call. Looked up from germline, CDR1 is SGDLS and CDR2 is YYNGEE. V dropped 0 bases and J dropped 0 bases, with 7 bases sitting between them. The CDR3 totals 15 residues. The CDR3: CASSVEVLSGNTIYF. DNA of the CDR3: TGTGCCAGCAGCGTAGAGGTCCTCTCTGGAAACACCATATATTTT.

V is TRBV2 and J is TRBJ1-4; D is uncertain. The V end lost 8 bases, the J end lost 4 bases, and 20 bases lay between the germline ends. The CDR3 has 16 residues. CDR1 is SNHLY, CDR2 FYNNEI, per germline. The CDR3 DNA is TGTGCCAGCCGGGGAGGTTTAGGGTTGGGTAATGAAAAACTGTTTTTT. Protein product: CASRGGLGLGNEKLFF.